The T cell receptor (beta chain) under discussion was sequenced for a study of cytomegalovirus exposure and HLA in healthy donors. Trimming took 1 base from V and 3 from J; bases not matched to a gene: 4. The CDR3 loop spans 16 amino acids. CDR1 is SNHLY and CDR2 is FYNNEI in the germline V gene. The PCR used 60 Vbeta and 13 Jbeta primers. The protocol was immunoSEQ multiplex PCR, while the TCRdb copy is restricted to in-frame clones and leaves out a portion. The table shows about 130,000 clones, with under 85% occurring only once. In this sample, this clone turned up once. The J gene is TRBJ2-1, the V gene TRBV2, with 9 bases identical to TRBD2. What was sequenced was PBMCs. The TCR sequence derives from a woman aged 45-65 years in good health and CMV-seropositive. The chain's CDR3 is CASSEVRLAVYNEQFF. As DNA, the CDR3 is TGTGCCAGCAGTGAAGTGAGACTAGCGGTCTACAATGAGCAGTTCTTC.